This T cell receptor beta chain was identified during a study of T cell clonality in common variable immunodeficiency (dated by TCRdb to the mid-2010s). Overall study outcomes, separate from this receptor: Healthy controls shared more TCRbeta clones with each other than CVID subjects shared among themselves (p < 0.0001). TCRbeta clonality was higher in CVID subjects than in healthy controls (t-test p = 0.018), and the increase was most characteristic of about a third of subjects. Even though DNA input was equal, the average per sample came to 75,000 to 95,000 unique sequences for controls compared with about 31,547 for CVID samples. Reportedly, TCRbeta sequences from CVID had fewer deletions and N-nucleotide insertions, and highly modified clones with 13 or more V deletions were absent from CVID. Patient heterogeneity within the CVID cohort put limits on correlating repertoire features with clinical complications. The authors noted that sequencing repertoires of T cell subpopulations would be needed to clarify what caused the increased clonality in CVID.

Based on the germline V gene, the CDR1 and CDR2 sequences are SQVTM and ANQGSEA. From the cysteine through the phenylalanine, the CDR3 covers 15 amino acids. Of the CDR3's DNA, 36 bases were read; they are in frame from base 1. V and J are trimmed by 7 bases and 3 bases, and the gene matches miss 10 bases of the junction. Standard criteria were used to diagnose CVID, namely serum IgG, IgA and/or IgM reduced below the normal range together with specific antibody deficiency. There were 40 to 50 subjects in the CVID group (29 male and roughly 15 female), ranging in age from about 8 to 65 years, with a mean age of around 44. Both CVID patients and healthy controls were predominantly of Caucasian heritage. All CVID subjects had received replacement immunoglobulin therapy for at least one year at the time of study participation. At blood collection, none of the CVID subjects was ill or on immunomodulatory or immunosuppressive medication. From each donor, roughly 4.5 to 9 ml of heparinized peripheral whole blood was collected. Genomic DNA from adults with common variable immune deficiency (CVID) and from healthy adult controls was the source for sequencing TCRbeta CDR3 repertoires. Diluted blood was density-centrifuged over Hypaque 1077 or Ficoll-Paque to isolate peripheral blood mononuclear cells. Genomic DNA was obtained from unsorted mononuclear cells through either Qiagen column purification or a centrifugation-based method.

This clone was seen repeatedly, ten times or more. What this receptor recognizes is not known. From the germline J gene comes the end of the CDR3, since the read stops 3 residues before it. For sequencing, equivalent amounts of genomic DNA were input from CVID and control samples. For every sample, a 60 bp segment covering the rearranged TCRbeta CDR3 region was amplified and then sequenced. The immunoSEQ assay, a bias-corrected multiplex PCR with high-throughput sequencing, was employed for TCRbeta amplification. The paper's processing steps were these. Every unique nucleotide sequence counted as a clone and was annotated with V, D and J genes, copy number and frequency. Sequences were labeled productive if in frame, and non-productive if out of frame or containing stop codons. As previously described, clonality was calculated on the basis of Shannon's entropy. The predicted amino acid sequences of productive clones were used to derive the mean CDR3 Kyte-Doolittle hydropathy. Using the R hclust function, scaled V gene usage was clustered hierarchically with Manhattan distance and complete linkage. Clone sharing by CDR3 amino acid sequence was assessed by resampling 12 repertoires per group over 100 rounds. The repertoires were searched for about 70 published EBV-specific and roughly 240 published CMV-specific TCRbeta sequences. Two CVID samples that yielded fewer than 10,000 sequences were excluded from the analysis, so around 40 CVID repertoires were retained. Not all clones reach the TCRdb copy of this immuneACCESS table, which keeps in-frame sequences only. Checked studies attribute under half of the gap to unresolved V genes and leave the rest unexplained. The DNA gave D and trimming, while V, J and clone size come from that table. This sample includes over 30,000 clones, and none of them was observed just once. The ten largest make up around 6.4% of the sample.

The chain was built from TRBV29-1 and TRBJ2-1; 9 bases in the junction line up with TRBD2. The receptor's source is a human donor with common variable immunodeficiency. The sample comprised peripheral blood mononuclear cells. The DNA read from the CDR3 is TGCAGCGGAACCTCCAGCGGGAGGAACTACAATGAG. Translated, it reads CSGTSSGRNYNE. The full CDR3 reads CSGTSSGRNYNEQFF.